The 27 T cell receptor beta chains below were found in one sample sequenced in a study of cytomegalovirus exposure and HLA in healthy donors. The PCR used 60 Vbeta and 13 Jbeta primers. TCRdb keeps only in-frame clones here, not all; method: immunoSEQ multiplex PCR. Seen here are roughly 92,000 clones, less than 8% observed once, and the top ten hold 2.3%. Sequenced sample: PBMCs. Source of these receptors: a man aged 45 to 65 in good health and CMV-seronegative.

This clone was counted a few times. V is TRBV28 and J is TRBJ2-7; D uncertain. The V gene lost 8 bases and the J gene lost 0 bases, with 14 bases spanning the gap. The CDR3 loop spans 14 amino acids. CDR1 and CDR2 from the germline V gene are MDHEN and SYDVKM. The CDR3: CASRRLANSYEQYF. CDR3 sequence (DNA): TGTGCCAGCCGGCGACTGGCAAACTCCTACGAGCAGTACTTC. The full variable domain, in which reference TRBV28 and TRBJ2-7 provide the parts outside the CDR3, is DVKVTQSSRYLVKRTGEKVFLECVQDMDHENMFWYRQDPGLGLRLIYFSYDVKMKEKGDIPEGYSVSREKKERFSLILESASTNQTSMYLCASRRLANSYEQYFGPGTRLTVT.

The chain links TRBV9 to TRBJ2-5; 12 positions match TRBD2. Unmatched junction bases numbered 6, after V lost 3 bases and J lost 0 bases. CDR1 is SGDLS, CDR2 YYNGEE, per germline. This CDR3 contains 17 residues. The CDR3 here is CASSARTSGTYQETQYF. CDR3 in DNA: TGTGCCAGCAGCGCCAGGACTAGCGGGACCTACCAAGAGACCCAGTACTTC.

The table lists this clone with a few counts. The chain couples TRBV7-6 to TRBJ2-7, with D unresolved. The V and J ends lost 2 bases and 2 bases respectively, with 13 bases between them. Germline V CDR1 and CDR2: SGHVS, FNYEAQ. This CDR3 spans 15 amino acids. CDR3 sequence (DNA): TGTGCCAGCAGCTTATCCCCTGACTCTACCTACGAGCAGTACTTC. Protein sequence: CASSLSPDSTYEQYF.

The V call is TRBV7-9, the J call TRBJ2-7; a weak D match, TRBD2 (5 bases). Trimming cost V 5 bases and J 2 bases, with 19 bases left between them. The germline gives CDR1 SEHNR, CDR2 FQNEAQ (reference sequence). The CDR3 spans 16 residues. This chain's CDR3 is CASSQTRGLSPYEQYF. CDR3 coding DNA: TGTGCCAGCAGCCAAACTCGAGGACTGAGTCCCTACGAGCAGTACTTC.

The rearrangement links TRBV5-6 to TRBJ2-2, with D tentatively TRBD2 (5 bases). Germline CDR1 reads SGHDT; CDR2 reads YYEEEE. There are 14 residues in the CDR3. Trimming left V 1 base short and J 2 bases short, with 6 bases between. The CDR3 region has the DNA TGTGCCAGCAGCTTGCGGGGAAACACCGGGGAGCTGTTTTTT. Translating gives CASSLRGNTGELFF. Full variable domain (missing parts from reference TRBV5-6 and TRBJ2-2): DAGVTQSPTHLIKTRGQQVTLRCSPKSGHDTVSWYQQALGQGPQFIFQYYEEEERQRGNFPDRFSGHQFPNYSSELNVNALLLGDSALYLCASSLRGNTGELFFGEGSRLTVL.

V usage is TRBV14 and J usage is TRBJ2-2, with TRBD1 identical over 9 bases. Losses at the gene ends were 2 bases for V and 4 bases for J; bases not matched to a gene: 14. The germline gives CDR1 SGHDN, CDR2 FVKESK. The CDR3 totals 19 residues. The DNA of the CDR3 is TGTGCCAGCAGCCAATTGTACCCGTTTACAGGGGGCATCACCGGGGAGCTGTTTTTT. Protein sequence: CASSQLYPFTGGITGELFF.

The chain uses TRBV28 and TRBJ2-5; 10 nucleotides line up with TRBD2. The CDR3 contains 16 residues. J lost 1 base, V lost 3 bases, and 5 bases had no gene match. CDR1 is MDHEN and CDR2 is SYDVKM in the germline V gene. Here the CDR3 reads CASSFLLAGAQETQYF. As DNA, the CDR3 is TGTGCCAGCAGTTTCCTGCTAGCGGGGGCCCAAGAGACCCAGTACTTC.

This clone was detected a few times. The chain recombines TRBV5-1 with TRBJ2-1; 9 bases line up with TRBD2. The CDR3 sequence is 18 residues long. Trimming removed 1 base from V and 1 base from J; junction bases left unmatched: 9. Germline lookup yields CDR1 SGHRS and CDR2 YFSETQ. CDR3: CASSLRSGGFRSYNEQFF. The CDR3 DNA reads TGCGCCAGCAGCTTGAGGAGCGGGGGGTTTAGGTCCTACAATGAGCAGTTCTTC.

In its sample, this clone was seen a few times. As DNA, the CDR3 is TGTGCCAGCAGGAACGGAGGGTCCGGGGAGCTGTTTTTT. Translating it yields CASRNGGSGELFF. This rearrangement joins TRBV5-4 to TRBJ2-2; D perhaps matches TRBD2 (6 bases). The V and J ends lost 5 bases and 6 bases respectively, with 11 bases between them. The CDR3 covers 13 residues. Germline V CDR1 and CDR2: SGHNT, YYREEE (reference sequence).

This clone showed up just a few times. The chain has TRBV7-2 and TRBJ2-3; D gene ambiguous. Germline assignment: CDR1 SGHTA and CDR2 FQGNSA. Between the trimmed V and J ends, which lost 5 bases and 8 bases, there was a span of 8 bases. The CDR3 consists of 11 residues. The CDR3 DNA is TGTGCCAGCAGCATAGGCGGTACGCAGTATTTT. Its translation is CASSIGGTQYF.

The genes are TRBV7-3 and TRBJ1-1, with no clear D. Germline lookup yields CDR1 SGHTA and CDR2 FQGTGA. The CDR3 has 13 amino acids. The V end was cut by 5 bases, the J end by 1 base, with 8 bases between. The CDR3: CASSTRQNTEAFF. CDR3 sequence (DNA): TGTGCCAGCAGCACCCGACAGAACACTGAAGCTTTCTTT.

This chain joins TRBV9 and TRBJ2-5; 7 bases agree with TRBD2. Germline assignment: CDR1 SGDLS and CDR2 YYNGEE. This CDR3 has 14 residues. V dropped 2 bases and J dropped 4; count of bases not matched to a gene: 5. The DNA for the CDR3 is TGTGCCAGCAGCGTCGGGGGGTGGGGAGAGACCCAGTACTTC. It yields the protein CASSVGGWGETQYF.

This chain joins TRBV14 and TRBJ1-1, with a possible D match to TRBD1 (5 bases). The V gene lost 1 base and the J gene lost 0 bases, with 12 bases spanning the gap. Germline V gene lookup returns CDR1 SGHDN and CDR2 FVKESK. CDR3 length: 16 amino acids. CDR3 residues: CASSQVGGLMNTEAFF. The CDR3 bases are TGTGCCAGCAGCCAAGTGGGGGGACTCATGAACACTGAAGCTTTCTTT.

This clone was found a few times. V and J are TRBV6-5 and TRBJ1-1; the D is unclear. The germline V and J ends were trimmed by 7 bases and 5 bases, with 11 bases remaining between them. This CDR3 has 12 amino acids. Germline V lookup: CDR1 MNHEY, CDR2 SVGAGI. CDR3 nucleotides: TGTGCCAGCATAGACAAAACGACTGAAGCTTTCTTT. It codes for CASIDKTTEAFF.

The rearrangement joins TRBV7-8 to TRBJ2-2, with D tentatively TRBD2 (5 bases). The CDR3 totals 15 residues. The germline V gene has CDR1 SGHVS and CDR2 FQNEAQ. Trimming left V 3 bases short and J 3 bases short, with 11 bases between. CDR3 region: CASSLLATYTGELFF. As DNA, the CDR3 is TGTGCCAGCAGCTTGTTAGCGACTTACACCGGGGAGCTGTTTTTT.

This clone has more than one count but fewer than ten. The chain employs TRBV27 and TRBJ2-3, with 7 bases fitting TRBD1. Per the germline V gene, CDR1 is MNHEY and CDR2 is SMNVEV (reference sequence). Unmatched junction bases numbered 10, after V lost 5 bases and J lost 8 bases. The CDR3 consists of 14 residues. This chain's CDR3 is CASSLLHGQATQYF. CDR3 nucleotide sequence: TGTGCCAGCAGTCTACTCCATGGACAGGCTACGCAGTATTTT.

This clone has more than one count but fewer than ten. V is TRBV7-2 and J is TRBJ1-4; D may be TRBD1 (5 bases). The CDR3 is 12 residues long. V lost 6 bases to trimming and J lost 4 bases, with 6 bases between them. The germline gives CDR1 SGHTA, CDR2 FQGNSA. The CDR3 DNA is TGTGCCAGCAGTGACAGTAATGAAAAACTGTTTTTT. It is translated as CASSDSNEKLFF.

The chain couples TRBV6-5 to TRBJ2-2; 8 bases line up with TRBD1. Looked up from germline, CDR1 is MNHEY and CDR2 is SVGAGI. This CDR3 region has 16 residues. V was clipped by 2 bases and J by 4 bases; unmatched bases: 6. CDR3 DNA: TGTGCCAGCAGTTACCTCCAGGGGGCTGGCACCGGGGAGCTGTTTTTT. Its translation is CASSYLQGAGTGELFF.

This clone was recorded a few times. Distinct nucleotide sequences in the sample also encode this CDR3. The CDR3 protein is CASSLQGAGTDTQYF. For the CDR3, the DNA is TGTGCCAGCAGTCTACAGGGAGCTGGCACAGATACGCAGTATTTT. The rearrangement uses TRBV28 and TRBJ2-3; TRBD1 might be the D (6 bases). The length of the CDR3 is 15 residues. Per germline, CDR1 MDHEN and CDR2 SYDVKM. V was pared by 5 bases and J by 1 base, with 13 bases between.

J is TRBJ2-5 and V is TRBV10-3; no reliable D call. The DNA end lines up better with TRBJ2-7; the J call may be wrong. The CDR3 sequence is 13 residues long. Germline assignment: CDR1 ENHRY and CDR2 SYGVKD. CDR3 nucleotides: TGTGCCATCAGTGTAACAGAAAAGTACGAGCAGTACTTC. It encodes CAISVTEKYEQYF.

DNA of the CDR3: TGTGCCAGCAATTTAAGGGGACAGTACACTGAAGCTTTCTTT. Its protein product is CASNLRGQYTEAFF. V usage is TRBV6-5 and J usage is TRBJ1-1; 7 nucleotides align to TRBD1. Germline V gives CDR1 MNHEY, CDR2 SVGAGI. Trimming at V came to 7 bases and at J to 3 bases, leaving 8 bases not matched to a gene. The CDR3 is made up of 14 amino acids.

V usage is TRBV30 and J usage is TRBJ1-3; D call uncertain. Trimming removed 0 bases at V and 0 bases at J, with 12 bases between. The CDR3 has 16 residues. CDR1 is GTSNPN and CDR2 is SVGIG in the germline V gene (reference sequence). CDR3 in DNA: TGTGCCTGGAGTGTACTTAACAGTTACTCTGGAAACACCATATATTTT. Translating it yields CAWSVLNSYSGNTIYF.

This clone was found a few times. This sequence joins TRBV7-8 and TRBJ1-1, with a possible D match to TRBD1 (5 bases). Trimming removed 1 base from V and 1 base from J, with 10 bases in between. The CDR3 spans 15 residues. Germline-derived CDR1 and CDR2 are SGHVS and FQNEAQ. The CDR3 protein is CASSLEVGGNTEAFF. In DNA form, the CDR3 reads TGTGCCAGCAGCTTAGAGGTGGGGGGGAACACTGAAGCTTTCTTT.

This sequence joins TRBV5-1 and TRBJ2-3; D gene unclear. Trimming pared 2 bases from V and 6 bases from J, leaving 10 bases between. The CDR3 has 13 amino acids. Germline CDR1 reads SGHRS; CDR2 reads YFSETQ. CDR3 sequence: CASSFPGLDTQYF. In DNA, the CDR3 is TGCGCCAGCAGCTTTCCAGGATTGGATACGCAGTATTTT.

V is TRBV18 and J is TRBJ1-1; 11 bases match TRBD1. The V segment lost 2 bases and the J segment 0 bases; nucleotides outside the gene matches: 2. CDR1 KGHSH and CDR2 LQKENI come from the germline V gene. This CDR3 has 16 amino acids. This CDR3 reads CASSPGQGAMNTEAFF. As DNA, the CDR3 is TGTGCCAGCTCACCAGGACAGGGGGCCATGAACACTGAAGCTTTCTTT.

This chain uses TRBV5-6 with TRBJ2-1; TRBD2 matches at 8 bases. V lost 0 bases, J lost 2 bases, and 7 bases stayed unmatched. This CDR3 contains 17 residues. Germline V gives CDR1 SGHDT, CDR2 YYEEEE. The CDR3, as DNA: TGTGCCAGCAGCTTGGTCGGAGCGGGAGTAGCCTACAATGAGCAGTTCTTC. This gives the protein CASSLVGAGVAYNEQFF.

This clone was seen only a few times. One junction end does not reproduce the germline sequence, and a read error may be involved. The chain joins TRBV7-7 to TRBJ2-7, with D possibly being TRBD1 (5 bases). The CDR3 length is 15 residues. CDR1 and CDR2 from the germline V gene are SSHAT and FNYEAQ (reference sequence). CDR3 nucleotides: TGTGCTAGCAGCTTAGATGCAGGGATGGATAGCGAGCAGTACTTC. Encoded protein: CASSLDAGMDSEQYF.